The clone carrying this T cell receptor (beta chain) appeared once. This specimen comes from a study of OX40 agonist ivuxolimab in advanced cancers. In germline, CDR1 is LNHDA, CDR2 SQIVND (reference sequence). V was trimmed by 5 bases and J by 10 bases, leaving 17 bases between them. The CDR3 is 13 residues long. TCRdb keeps only in-frame clones here, not all; method: immunoSEQ multiplex PCR. The sample gives about 29,000 clones, about nine tenths of which show up once; 9.4% is in the top ten. This clonotype was obtained from an adult with an advanced solid tumor such as melanoma, head and neck, liver or kidney cancer. This specimen consisted of CD4+ or CD8+ T cells sorted from blood, obtained in a trial of the OX40 agonist ivuxolimab. The V call is TRBV19, the J call TRBJ1-1; no clear D gene. CDR3 sequence: CASSPWDTSAAFF. The CDR3 coding sequence is TGTGCCAGTAGTCCCTGGGATACAAGCGCAGCTTTCTTT.